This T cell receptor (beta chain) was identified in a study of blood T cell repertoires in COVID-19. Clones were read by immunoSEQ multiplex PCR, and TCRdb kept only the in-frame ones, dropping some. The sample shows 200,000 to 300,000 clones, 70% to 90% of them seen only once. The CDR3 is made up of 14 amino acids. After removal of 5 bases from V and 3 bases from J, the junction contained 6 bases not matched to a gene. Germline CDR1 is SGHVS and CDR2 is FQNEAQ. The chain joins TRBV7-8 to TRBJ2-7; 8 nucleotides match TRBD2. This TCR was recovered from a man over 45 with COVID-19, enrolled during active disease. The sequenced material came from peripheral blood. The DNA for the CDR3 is TGTGCCAGCAGCCCCTACGGGACTAGCTACGAGCAGTACTTC. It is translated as CASSPYGTSYEQYF.